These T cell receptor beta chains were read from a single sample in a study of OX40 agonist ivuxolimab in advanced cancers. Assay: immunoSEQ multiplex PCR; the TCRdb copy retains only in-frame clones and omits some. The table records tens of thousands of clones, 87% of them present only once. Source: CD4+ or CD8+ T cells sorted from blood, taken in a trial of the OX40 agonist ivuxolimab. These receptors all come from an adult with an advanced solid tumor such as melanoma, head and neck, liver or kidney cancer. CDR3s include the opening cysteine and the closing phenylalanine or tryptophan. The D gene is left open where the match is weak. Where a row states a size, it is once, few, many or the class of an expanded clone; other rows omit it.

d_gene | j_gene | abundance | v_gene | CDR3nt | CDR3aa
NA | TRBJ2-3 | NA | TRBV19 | TGTGCCAGTAGTAAAATCTCGGGGGGCGGCGCAGATACGCAGTATTTT | CASSKISGGGADTQYF
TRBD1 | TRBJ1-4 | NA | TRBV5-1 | TGCGCCAGCAGCTCGACAGGGTTTGCTAATGAAAAACTGTTTTTT | CASSSTGFANEKLFF
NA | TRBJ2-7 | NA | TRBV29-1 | TGCAGCGTTGGGCGGGTAGGGTCCTACGAGCAGTACTTC | CSVGRVGSYEQYF
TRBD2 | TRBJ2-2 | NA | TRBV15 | TGTGCCACCAGCAGAGTCCCGGAGGGACTAGGTATCACCGGGGAGCTGTTTTTT | CATSRVPEGLGITGELFF
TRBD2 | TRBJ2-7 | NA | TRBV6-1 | TGTGCCAGCAGCGATCGACGAGCGGGGCTCTACGAGCAGTACTTC | CASSDRRAGLYEQYF
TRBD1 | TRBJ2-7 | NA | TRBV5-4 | TGTGCCAGCAGCTTGGACCAGGGGGCGGGGGAGCAGTACTTC | CASSLDQGAGEQYF
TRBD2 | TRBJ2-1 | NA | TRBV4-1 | TGCGCCAGCAGCCAAGAGACTAGCACACCCGGTGAGCAGTTCTTC | CASSQETSTPGEQFF
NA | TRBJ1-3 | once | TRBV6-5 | TGTGCCAGCAGTTACTCAGCCGGGGTAATGGGAAACACCATATATTTT | CASSYSAGVMGNTIYF
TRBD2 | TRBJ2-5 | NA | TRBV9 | TGTGCCAGCAGCGGGACTAGCGGGATATCCGGGCAAGAGACCCAGTACTTC | CASSGTSGISGQETQYF
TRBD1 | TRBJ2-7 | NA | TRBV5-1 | TGCGCCAGCAGCTTGTCGACAGGGGGGACCTACGAGCAGTACTTC | CASSLSTGGTYEQYF
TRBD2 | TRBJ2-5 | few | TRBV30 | TGTGCCTGGAGTTCGATTAGCGGGGGGACCCAGTACTTC | CAWSSISGGTQYF
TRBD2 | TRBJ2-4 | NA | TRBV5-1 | TGCGCCAGCAGCGCCATAGCGGGAGGGGGAGGAAGCATTCAGTACTTC | CASSAIAGGGGSIQYF
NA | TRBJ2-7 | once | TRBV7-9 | TGTGCCAGCAGCTGGGGTCAGAACGAGCAGTACTTC | CASSWGQNEQYF